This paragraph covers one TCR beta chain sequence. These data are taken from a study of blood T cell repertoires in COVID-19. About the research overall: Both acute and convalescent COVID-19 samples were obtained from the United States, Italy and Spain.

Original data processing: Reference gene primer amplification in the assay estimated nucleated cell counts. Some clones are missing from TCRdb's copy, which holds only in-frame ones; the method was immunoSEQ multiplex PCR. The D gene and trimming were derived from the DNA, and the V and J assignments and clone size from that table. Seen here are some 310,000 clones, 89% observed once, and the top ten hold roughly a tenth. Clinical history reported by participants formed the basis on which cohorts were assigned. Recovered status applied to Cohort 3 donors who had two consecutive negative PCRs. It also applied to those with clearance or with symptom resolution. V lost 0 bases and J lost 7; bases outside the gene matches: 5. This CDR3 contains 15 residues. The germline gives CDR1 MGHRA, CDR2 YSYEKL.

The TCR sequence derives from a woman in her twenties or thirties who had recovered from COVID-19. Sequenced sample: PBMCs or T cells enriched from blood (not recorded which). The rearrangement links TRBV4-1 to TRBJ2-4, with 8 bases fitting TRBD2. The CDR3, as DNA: TGCGCCAGCAGCCAAGAAGCTAGCGGGCAGAACATTCAGTACTTC. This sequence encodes CASSQEASGQNIQYF.